This T cell receptor beta chain stems from a study of PD-L1 blockade in urothelial cancer. Across the whole study: Between 0 and 3 prior chemotherapy regimens had been given to patients. After treatment start, blood was analyzed at 3 weeks (second dose) and at 6 weeks.

The CDR3 is 13 residues long. Germline CDR1 and CDR2: MGHRA and YSYEKL. Trimming cost V 4 bases and J 6 bases, with 13 bases left between them. Time point described: pretreatment peripheral blood. Urothelial carcinoma affected the patients, and it was locally advanced or metastatic. The repertoire was sequenced with immunoSEQ multiplex PCR; TCRdb's copy has only in-frame clones and lacks some. The data hold tens of thousands of clones, with more than 80% observed a single time. The material sequenced was PBMCs, taken around atezolizumab (anti-PD-L1) treatment. The genes are TRBV4-1 and TRBJ2-7; D possibly corresponds to TRBD2 (6 bases). This receptor was identified in a man aged 65 to 79 with urothelial cancer. The CDR3 reads CASSRPRGGEQYF. The CDR3 nucleotides are TGCGCCAGCAGCCGACCTAGGGGAGGCGAGCAGTACTTC.